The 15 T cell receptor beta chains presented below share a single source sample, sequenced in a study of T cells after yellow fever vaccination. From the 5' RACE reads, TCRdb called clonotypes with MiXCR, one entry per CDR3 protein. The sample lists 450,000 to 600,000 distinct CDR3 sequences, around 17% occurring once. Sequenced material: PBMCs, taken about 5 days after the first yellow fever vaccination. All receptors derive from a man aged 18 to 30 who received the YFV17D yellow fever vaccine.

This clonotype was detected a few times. This chain's CDR3 is CASSPSLGGQETQYF. The CDR3 DNA reads as TGTGCCAGCAGCCCTTCCCTCGGGGGACAGGAGACCCAGTACTTC. This chain joins TRBV11-2 and TRBJ2-5; D possibly corresponds to TRBD1 (7 bases). The germline gives CDR1 SGHAT, CDR2 FQNNGV. The CDR3 is made up of 15 amino acids. The V gene lost 5 bases and the J gene lost 5 bases, with 18 bases spanning the gap. The entire variable domain, with the rest obtained from reference TRBV11-2 and TRBJ2-5, is as follows: EAGVAQSPRYKIIEKRQSVAFWCNPISGHATLYWYQQILGQGPKLLIQFQNNGVVDDSQLPKDRFSAERLKGVDSTLKIQPAKLEDSAVYLCASSPSLGGQETQYFGPGTRLLVL.

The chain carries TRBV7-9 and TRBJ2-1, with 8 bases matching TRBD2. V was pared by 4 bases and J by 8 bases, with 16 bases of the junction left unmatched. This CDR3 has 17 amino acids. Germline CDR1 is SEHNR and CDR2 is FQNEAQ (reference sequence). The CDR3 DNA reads TGTGCCAGCAGCTACCCCACGGGACTAGTAAAAGTGGATGAGCAGTTCTTC. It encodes CASSYPTGLVKVDEQFF.

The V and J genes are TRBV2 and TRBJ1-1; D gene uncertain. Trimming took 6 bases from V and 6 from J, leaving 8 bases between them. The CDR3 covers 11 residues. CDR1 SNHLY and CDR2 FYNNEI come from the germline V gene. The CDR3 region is CASREISEAFF. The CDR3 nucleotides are TGTGCCAGCAGAGAAATCTCTGAAGCTTTCTTT.

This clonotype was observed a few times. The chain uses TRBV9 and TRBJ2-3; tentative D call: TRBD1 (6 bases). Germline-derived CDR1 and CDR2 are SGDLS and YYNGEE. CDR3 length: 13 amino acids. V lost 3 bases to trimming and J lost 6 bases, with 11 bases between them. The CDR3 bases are TGTGCCAGCAGCGGTGGACAGACGGATACGCAGTATTTT. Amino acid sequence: CASSGGQTDTQYF.

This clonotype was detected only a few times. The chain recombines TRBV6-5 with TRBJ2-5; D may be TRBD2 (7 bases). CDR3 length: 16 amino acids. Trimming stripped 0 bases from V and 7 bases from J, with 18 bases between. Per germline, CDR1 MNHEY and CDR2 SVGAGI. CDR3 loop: CASSYSIGGRGWTQYF. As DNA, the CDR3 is TGTGCCAGCAGTTACTCGATCGGGGGGCGGGGTTGGACCCAGTACTTC.

The CDR3 DNA is TGCGCCAGCAGCTTTCGGGGGGAGAACACCGGGGAGCTGTTTTTT. It encodes CASSFRGENTGELFF. This sequence joins TRBV5-1 and TRBJ2-2, with 7 bases that match TRBD2. This CDR3 spans 15 amino acids. Trimming cost V 2 bases and J 1 base; bases outside gene matches: 2. Germline assignment: CDR1 SGHRS and CDR2 YFSETQ.

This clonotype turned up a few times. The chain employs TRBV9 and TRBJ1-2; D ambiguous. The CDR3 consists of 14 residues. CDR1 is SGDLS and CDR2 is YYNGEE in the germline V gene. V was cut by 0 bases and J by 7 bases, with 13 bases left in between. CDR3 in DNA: TGTGCCAGCAGCGTAGGAGAGAATACGGGTGGCTACACCTTC. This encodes CASSVGENTGGYTF. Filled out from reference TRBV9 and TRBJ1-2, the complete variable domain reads DSGVTQTPKHLITATGQRVTLRCSPRSGDLSVYWYQQSLDQGLQFLIQYYNGEERAKGNILERFSAQQFPDLHSELNLSSLELGDSALYFCASSVGENTGGYTFGSGTRLTVV.

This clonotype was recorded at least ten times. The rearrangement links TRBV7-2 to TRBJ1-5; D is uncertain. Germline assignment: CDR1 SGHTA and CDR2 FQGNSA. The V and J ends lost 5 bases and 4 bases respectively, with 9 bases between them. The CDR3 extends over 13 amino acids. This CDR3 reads CASSTVVNQPQHF. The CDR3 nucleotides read TGTGCCAGCAGCACCGTCGTGAATCAGCCCCAGCATTTT.

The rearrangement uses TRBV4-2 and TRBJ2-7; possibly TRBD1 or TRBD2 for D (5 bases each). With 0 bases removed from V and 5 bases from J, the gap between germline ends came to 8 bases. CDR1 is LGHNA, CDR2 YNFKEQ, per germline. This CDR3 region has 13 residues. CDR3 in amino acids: CASSQDTGHEQYV. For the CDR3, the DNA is TGTGCCAGCAGCCAAGATACGGGGCACGAGCAGTACGTC.

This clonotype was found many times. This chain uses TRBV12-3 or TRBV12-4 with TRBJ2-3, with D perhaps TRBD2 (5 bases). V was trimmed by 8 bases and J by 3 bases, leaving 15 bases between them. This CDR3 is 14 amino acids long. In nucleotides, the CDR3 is TGTGCCAGCCAACCGACATCGGGAACAGATACGCAGTATTTT. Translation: CASQPTSGTDTQYF.

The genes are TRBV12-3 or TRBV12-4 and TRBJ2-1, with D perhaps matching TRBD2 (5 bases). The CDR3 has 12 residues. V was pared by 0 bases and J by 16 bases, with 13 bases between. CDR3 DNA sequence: TGTGCCAGCAGTTTAGCGCATCGGGGTCACTTCTTC. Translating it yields CASSLAHRGHFF.

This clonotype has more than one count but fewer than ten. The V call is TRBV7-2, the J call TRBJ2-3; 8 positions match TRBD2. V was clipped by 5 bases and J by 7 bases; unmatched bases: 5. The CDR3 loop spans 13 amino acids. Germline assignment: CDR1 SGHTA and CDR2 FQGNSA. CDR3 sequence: CASSPGGVNTQYF. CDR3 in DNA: TGTGCCAGCAGCCCGGGGGGGGTAAATACGCAGTATTTT.

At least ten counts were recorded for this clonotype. The CDR3 bases are TGTGCCAGCAGCTTATTAGCGGGATCAGATACGCAGTATTTT. Amino acid sequence: CASSLLAGSDTQYF. The J gene is TRBJ2-3, the V gene TRBV7-9; 8 bases line up with TRBD2. The CDR3 covers 14 residues. CDR1 is SEHNR and CDR2 is FQNEAQ in the germline V gene (reference sequence). V trimming: 2 bases; J trimming: 4 bases; junction bases outside the gene matches: 2.

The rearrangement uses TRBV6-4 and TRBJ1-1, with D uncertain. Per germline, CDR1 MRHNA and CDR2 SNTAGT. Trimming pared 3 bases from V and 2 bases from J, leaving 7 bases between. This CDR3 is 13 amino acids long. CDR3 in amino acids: CASSDYSNTEAFF. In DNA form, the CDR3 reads TGTGCCAGCAGTGATTACAGTAACACTGAAGCTTTCTTT.

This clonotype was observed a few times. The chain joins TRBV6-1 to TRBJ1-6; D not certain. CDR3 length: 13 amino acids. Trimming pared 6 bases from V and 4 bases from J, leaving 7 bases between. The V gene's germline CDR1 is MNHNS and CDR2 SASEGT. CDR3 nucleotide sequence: TGTGCCAGCAGAGAACTTTATAATTCACCCCTCCACTTT. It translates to CASRELYNSPLHF.